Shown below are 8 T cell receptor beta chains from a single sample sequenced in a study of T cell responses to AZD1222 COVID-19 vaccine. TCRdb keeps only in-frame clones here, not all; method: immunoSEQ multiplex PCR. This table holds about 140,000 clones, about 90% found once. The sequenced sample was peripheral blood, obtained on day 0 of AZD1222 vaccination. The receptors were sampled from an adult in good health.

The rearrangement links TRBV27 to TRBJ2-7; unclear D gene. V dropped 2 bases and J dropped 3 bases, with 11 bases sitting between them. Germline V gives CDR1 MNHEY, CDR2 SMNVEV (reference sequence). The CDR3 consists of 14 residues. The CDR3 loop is CASSLKVPYYEQYF. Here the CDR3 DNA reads TGTGCCAGCAGTTTAAAGGTGCCTTACTACGAGCAGTACTTC.

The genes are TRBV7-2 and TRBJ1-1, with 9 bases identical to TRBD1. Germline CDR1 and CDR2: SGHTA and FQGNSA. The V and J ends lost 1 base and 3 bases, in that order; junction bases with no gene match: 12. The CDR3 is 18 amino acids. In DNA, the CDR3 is TGTGCCAGCAGCTTAGGATACGATGCGGACAGGGGACACACTGAAGCTTTCTTT. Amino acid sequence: CASSLGYDADRGHTEAFF.

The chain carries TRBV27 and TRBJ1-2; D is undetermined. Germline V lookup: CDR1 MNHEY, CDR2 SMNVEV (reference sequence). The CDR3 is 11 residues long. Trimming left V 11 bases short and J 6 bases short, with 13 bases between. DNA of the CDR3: TGTGCCTGCATGGGCAGTCATGGCTACACCTTC. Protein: CACMGSHGYTF.

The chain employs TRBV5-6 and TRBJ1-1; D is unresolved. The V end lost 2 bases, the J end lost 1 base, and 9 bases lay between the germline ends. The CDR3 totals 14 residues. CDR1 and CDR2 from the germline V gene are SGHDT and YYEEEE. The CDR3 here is CASSFVQRNTEAFF. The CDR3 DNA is TGTGCCAGCAGCTTCGTCCAGCGGAACACTGAAGCTTTCTTT.

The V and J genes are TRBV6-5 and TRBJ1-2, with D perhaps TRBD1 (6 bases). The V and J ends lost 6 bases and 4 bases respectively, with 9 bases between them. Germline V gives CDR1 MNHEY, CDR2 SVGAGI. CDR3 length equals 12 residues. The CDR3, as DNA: TGTGCCAGCAGACAGGGTTCCTATGGCTACACCTTC. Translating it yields CASRQGSYGYTF.

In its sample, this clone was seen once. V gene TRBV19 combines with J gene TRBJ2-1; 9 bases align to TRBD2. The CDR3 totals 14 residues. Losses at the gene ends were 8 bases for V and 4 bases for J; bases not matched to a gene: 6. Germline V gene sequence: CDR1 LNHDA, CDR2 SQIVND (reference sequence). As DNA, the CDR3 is TGTGCCAGTGGGGGAGCGGGAGGTTACAATGAGCAGTTCTTC. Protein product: CASGGAGGYNEQFF.

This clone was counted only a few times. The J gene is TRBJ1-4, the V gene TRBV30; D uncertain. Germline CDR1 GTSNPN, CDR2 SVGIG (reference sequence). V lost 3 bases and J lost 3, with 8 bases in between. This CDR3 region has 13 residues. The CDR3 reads CAWRVAANEKLFF. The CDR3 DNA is TGTGCCTGGAGAGTAGCCGCTAATGAAAAACTGTTTTTT.

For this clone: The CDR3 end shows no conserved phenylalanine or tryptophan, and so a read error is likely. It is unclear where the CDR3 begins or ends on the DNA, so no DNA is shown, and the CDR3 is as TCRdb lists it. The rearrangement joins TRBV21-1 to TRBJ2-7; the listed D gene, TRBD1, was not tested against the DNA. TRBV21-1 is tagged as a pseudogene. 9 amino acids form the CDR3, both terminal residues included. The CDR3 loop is CASSKQSFH.